This TCR beta chain was identified in a study of response to subunit inactivated influenza vaccine. Study observations and caveats: Authors suggested each seasonal influenza vaccination recruits few new T cells.

CDR1 is SGHRS and CDR2 is YFSETQ in the germline V gene. CDR3 length: 14 amino acids. The V and J ends lost 2 bases and 5 bases respectively, with 10 bases between them. Each CDR3 protein gets one entry after TCRdb re-called the RT-PCR reads with MiXCR. This repertoire shows about 160,000 distinct CDR3 sequences, roughly a tenth found once; its top ten account for roughly 12%. This clonotype has at least ten counts. Its antigen is undetermined. This clonotype originated in a man aged 50-59 years who received an inactivated influenza vaccine. The sample consisted of non-naive T cells sorted from PBMCs, taken 45 days after vaccination. The V call is TRBV5-1, the J call TRBJ1-4, with D tentatively TRBD1 (6 bases). Here the CDR3 reads CASSFSQGNEKLFF. CDR3 DNA: TGCGCCAGCAGCTTCTCTCAGGGGAATGAAAAACTGTTTTTT.